The subject of this entry is one T cell receptor beta chain. These data belong to a study of blood T cell repertoires in COVID-19. Study overall: Some COVID-19 samples were acute and others convalescent; all came from the United States, Italy and Spain. T cells, B-cell-depleted T cells, or PBMCs provided the cDNA or gDNA that served as material.

In the original analysis: For nucleated cells, counts were estimated from reference gene primer amplification. TCRdb keeps only in-frame clones here, not all; method: immunoSEQ multiplex PCR. V and J calls and clone size are those listed in that table; D and trimming were worked out from the DNA. This sample carries some 250,000 clones, roughly 88% of them seen once, and the ten largest clones take about 0.8%. V lost 4 bases to trimming and J lost 7 bases; unmatched junction nucleotides: 12. The germline gives CDR1 SGHTA, CDR2 FQGTGA. The CDR3 runs to 16 residues. Specimen: peripheral blood. The chain recombines TRBV7-3 with TRBJ1-2, with 10 bases matching TRBD1. The sequence was collected from a woman in her 30s with acute or convalescent COVID-19. The chain's CDR3 is CASSSTGTGEGRGYTF. The DNA for the CDR3 is TGTGCCAGCAGCTCGACCGGGACAGGGGAAGGTCGTGGCTACACCTTC.